These T cell receptor beta chains were read from a single sample in a study of blood T cell repertoires in COVID-19. Assay: immunoSEQ multiplex PCR; the TCRdb copy retains only in-frame clones and omits some. The sample has 250,000 or so clones, roughly 88% seen once. The sequenced material came from PBMCs or T cells enriched from blood (not recorded which). Receptor source: a middle-aged woman who had been exposed to COVID-19. Both conserved end residues are part of each CDR3. Fields, in order: V gene, clone size, D gene, J gene, CDR3 protein, CDR3 DNA. The D gene is left open where the match is weak. Size values are once, few and many counts, or a class for expanded clones, and some rows have none.

v_gene: TRBV27; abundance: once; d_gene: TRBD1; j_gene: TRBJ1-4; CDR3aa: CASSLVGQGNEKLFF; CDR3nt: TGTGCCAGCAGTTTAGTGGGACAGGGGAATGAAAAACTGTTTTTT
v_gene: TRBV2; abundance: .; d_gene: TRBD1; j_gene: TRBJ1-2; CDR3aa: CASSSGDRGLGYTF; CDR3nt: TGTGCCAGCAGCTCAGGGGACAGGGGGCTGGGCTACACCTTC
v_gene: TRBV9; abundance: .; d_gene: .; j_gene: TRBJ1-2; CDR3aa: CASSVGQGANYGYTF; CDR3nt: TGTGCCAGCAGCGTAGGTCAGGGTGCTAACTATGGCTACACCTTC
v_gene: TRBV5-1; abundance: few; d_gene: TRBD2; j_gene: TRBJ2-5; CDR3aa: CASSPDGGGLSETQYF; CDR3nt: TGCGCCAGCAGCCCCGACGGGGGGGGGCTGTCAGAGACCCAGTACTTC
v_gene: TRBV4-2; abundance: .; d_gene: TRBD1; j_gene: TRBJ1-3; CDR3aa: CASSQDADRGSGNTIYF; CDR3nt: TGTGCCAGCAGCCAAGATGCGGACAGGGGATCTGGAAACACCATATATTTT
v_gene: TRBV30; abundance: .; d_gene: .; j_gene: TRBJ1-3; CDR3aa: CAWSPLSRSSGNTIYF; CDR3nt: TGTGCCTGGAGCCCCCTCTCAAGGAGCTCTGGAAACACCATATATTTT
v_gene: TRBV29-1; abundance: .; d_gene: .; j_gene: TRBJ2-7; CDR3aa: CSVEDPLQGKLYEQYF; CDR3nt: TGCAGCGTTGAAGATCCCCTTCAGGGGAAGCTCTACGAGCAGTACTTC
v_gene: TRBV10-3; abundance: .; d_gene: TRBD1; j_gene: TRBJ1-4; CDR3aa: CAISEGQAINEKLFF; CDR3nt: TGTGCCATCAGTGAGGGACAGGCGATAAATGAAAAACTGTTTTTT
v_gene: TRBV2; abundance: .; d_gene: .; j_gene: TRBJ1-3; CDR3aa: CASSELIGNTIYF; CDR3nt: TGTGCCAGCAGTGAACTAATCGGAAACACCATATATTTT
v_gene: TRBV18; abundance: .; d_gene: .; j_gene: TRBJ1-1; CDR3aa: CASSPSGRGTEAFF; CDR3nt: TGTGCCAGCTCACCATCGGGCCGGGGGACTGAAGCTTTCTTT
v_gene: TRBV30; abundance: .; d_gene: TRBD2; j_gene: TRBJ2-2; CDR3aa: CAWSWLAGGLYTGELFF; CDR3nt: TGTGCCTGGAGTTGGCTAGCGGGAGGGCTTTACACCGGGGAGCTGTTTTTT
v_gene: TRBV9; abundance: .; d_gene: TRBD1; j_gene: TRBJ2-7; CDR3aa: CASSVAPGQGGDEQYF; CDR3nt: TGTGCCAGCAGCGTAGCCCCGGGACAGGGTGGCGACGAGCAGTACTTC
v_gene: TRBV7-7; abundance: .; d_gene: .; j_gene: TRBJ2-5; CDR3aa: CASSLAALPGETQYF; CDR3nt: TGTGCTAGCAGCTTAGCGGCTCTACCCGGGGAGACCCAGTACTTC
v_gene: TRBV9; abundance: few; d_gene: .; j_gene: TRBJ1-4; CDR3aa: CASSPGGATNEKLFF; CDR3nt: TGTGCCAGCAGCCCCGGGGGGGCAACTAATGAAAAACTGTTTTTT
v_gene: TRBV28; abundance: .; d_gene: TRBD1; j_gene: TRBJ1-3; CDR3aa: CASSSPGGLGGNTIYF; CDR3nt: TGTGCCAGCAGCTCGCCAGGGGGTCTGGGTGGAAACACCATATATTTT
v_gene: TRBV19; abundance: few; d_gene: .; j_gene: TRBJ2-5; CDR3aa: CASSPAGVTETQYF; CDR3nt: TGTGCCAGTAGTCCAGCAGGGGTTACGGAGACCCAGTACTTC
v_gene: TRBV29-1; abundance: .; d_gene: .; j_gene: TRBJ1-3; CDR3aa: CSARRGTGNTIYF; CDR3nt: TGCAGCGCCCGAAGAGGGACTGGAAACACCATATATTTT
v_gene: TRBV10-3; abundance: .; d_gene: TRBD1; j_gene: TRBJ2-7; CDR3aa: CAISDWDSLSYEQYF; CDR3nt: TGTGCCATCAGTGACTGGGACAGCCTCTCCTACGAGCAGTACTTC